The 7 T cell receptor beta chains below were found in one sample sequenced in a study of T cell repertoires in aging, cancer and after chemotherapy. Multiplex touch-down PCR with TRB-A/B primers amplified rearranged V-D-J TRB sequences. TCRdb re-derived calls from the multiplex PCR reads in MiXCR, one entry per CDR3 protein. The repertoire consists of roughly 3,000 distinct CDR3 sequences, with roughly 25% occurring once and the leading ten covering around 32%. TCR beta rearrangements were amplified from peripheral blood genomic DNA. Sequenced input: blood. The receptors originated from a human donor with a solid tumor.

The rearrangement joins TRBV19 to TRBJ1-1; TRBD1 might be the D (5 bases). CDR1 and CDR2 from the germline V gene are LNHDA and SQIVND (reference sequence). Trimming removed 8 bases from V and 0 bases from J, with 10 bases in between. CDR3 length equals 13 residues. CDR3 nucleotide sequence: TGTGCCAGTTCCGACAGTATGAACACTGAAGCTTTCTTT. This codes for CASSDSMNTEAFF.

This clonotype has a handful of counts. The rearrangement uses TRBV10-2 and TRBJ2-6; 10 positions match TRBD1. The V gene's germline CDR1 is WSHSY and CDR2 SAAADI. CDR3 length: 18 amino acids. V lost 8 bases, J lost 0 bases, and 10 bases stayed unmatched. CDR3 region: CASGLTGGQSSGANVLTF. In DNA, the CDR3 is TGCGCCAGCGGACTGACAGGGGGCCAGAGCTCTGGGGCCAACGTCCTGACTTTC.

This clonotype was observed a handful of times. DNA for the CDR3: TGCGCCAGCAGCTTCCTAGCGGGAGATAGAAATACGCAGTATTTT. Amino acid sequence: CASSFLAGDRNTQYF. The chain employs TRBV5-1 and TRBJ2-3; the match to TRBD2 covers 10 bases. V lost 2 bases to trimming and J lost 7 bases; unmatched junction nucleotides: 7. This CDR3 has 15 residues. The V gene's germline CDR1 is SGHRS and CDR2 YFSETQ.

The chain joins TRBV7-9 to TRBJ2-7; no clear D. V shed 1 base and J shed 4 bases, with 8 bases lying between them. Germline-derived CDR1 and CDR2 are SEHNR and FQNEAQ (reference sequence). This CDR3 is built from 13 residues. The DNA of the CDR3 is TGTGCCAGCAGCTTAGGGGCGCGGTACGAGCAGTACTTC. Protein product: CASSLGARYEQYF.

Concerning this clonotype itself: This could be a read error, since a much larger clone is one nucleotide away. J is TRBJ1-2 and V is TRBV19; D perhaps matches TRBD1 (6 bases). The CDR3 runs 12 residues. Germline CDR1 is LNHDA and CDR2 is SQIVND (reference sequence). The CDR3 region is CPSSMGANGYTF. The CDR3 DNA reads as TGTCCCAGTAGTATGGGGGCCAATGGCTACACCTTC.

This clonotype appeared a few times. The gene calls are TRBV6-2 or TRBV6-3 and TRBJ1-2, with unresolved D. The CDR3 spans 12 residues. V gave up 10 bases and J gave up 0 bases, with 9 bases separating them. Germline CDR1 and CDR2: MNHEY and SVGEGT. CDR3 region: CAISPANYGYTF. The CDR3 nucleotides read TGTGCCATCTCCCCGGCTAACTATGGCTACACCTTC.

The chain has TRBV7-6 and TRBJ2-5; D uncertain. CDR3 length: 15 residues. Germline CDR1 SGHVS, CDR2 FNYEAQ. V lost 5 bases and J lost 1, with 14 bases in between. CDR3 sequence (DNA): TGTGCCAGCAGCCCTACCCGCAGCATCCAAGAGACCCAGTACTTC. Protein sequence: CASSPTRSIQETQYF.